These 13 T cell receptor beta chains originate from one sample sequenced in a study of neurological immune-mediated disorders. TCRdb passed the 5' RACE reads through MiXCR, listing each CDR3 protein once. Among some 77,000 distinct CDR3 sequences, roughly 9% were seen once, and the ten largest hold about 1.7%. The sample was PBMCs. The receptors were gathered from a man between 50 and 59 years old in good health.

This clonotype has at least ten counts. CDR3 in amino acids: CASSLTLDYEQYF. CDR3 DNA sequence: TGCGCCAGCAGCTTGACTTTGGACTACGAGCAGTACTTC. This chain joins TRBV5-1 and TRBJ2-7; D gene unclear. V lost 1 base to trimming and J lost 3 bases, with 8 bases between them. This CDR3 region has 13 residues. Germline assignment: CDR1 SGHRS and CDR2 YFSETQ. The full variable domain, completed using reference TRBV5-1 and TRBJ2-7, is KAGVTQTPRYLIKTRGQQVTLSCSPISGHRSVSWYQQTPGQGLQFLFEYFSETQRNKGNFPGRFSGRQFSNSRSEMNVSTLELGDSALYLCASSLTLDYEQYFGPGTRLTVT.

This clonotype was counted at least ten times. The chain employs TRBV10-3 and TRBJ1-6, with D possibly being TRBD1 (6 bases). V gave up 0 bases and J gave up 6 bases, with 12 bases separating them. The CDR3 is made up of 16 amino acids. Looked up from germline, CDR1 is ENHRY and CDR2 is SYGVKD. CDR3: CAISESGGAINSPLHF. The CDR3 bases are TGTGCCATCAGTGAGTCGGGGGGCGCGATTAATTCACCCCTCCACTTT.

The table lists this clonotype with many counts. This rearrangement joins TRBV4-2 to TRBJ2-1; D tentatively fits TRBD1 or TRBD2 (5 bases each). The ends were cut back, 4 bases at V and 0 bases at J, with 13 bases in the middle. Looked up from germline, CDR1 is LGHNA and CDR2 is YNFKEQ. The CDR3 runs 16 residues. CDR3 in amino acids: CASSPNTGPSYNEQFF. CDR3 DNA: TGTGCCAGCAGCCCCAATACGGGACCCTCCTACAATGAGCAGTTCTTC.

This clonotype occurred many times. The chain has TRBV27 and TRBJ2-2; 12 nucleotides agree with TRBD1. CDR3 length: 15 amino acids. V lost 4 bases and J lost 7; bases outside the gene matches: 4. Germline V gene sequence: CDR1 MNHEY, CDR2 SMNVEV (reference sequence). The CDR3 region has the DNA TGTGCCAGCAGTTATGGGACAGGGGGCATCGGGGAGCTGTTTTTT. This codes for CASSYGTGGIGELFF.

The gene calls are TRBV12-3 or TRBV12-4 and TRBJ2-2; 7 positions match TRBD1. V gave up 1 base and J gave up 6 bases; unmatched junction bases: 8. There are 16 residues in the CDR3. In DNA form, the CDR3 reads TGTGCCAGCAGTTTAGGACAGGGATTTTTGTCCGGGGAGCTGTTTTTT. Translated, it gives CASSLGQGFLSGELFF.

This clonotype occurred many times. The J gene is TRBJ2-1, the V gene TRBV28; perhaps TRBD2 as D (7 bases). This CDR3 region has 13 residues. Trimming removed 8 bases from V and 8 bases from J, with 16 bases in between. Germline CDR1 and CDR2: MDHEN and SYDVKM. This CDR3 is CASRGGGRYEQFF. The CDR3 DNA is TGTGCCAGCCGAGGGGGGGGCCGGTATGAGCAGTTCTTC.

The table lists this clonotype with many counts. V gene TRBV6-4 combines with J gene TRBJ2-1, with TRBD2 identical over 8 bases. CDR1 is MRHNA and CDR2 is SNTAGT in the germline V gene. This CDR3 region has 15 residues. Trimming removed 2 bases from V and 3 bases from J; junction bases left unmatched: 3. The CDR3 nucleotides read TGTGCCAGCAGTGACGCCGGGGGGGGCTACAATGAGCAGTTCTTC. Translating gives CASSDAGGGYNEQFF.

This clonotype has at least ten counts. The chain has TRBV6-6 and TRBJ2-5, with D perhaps TRBD2 (6 bases). CDR1 and CDR2 (germline): MNHNY, SVGAGI (reference sequence). This CDR3 has 14 amino acids. Trimming removed 5 bases from V and 7 bases from J, with 17 bases in between. CDR3 DNA sequence: TGTGCCAGCAGTCCAAGGACTACCTCGGGGACCCAGTACTTC. Its translation: CASSPRTTSGTQYF.

This clonotype was counted ten times or more. The genes are TRBV11-2 and TRBJ2-7, with 10 bases lining up with TRBD2. V was pared by 5 bases and J by 1 base, with 14 bases of the junction left unmatched. Germline CDR1 is SGHAT and CDR2 is FQNNGV. The CDR3 has 18 residues. The CDR3 nucleotides are TGTGCCAGCAGCCCCTTGACTAGCGGGCGGGCTGATTCCTACGAGCAGTACTTC. Translation: CASSPLTSGRADSYEQYF.

This clonotype was detected many times. The DNA for the CDR3 is TGTGCCAGCAGTAGGTCAGGCAATCAGCCCCAGCATTTT. Translation gives CASSRSGNQPQHF. This sequence joins TRBV27 and TRBJ1-5; no firm D call. CDR3 length: 13 residues. Germline V gene sequence: CDR1 MNHEY, CDR2 SMNVEV (reference sequence). V dropped 5 bases and J dropped 2 bases, with 7 bases sitting between them.

This clonotype was counted ten times or more. The V gene is TRBV20-1, the J gene TRBJ2-7; a possible D gene is TRBD1 (5 bases). Trimming cost V 3 bases and J 3 bases, with 21 bases left between them. Germline loops: CDR1 DFQATT, CDR2 SNEGSKA (reference sequence). The CDR3 sequence is 16 residues long. CDR3 DNA: TGCAGTGCTAGCAGAGCTGGGGCAGAAACGGTCTACGAGCAGTACTTC. This encodes CSASRAGAETVYEQYF.

This clonotype was recorded many times. V and J are TRBV11-2 and TRBJ2-7, with 9 nucleotides matching TRBD1. Germline lookup yields CDR1 SGHAT and CDR2 FQNNGV. Losses at the gene ends were 5 bases for V and 4 bases for J; bases not matched to a gene: 9. This CDR3 has 15 residues. CDR3 loop: CASSADRGVGYEQYF. CDR3 coding DNA: TGTGCCAGCAGCGCGGACAGGGGTGTCGGGTACGAGCAGTACTTC.

This clonotype was counted ten times or more. The V and J genes are TRBV29-1 and TRBJ2-1; 9 bases line up with TRBD1. Germline loops: CDR1 SQVTM, CDR2 ANQGSEA. The CDR3 loop spans 12 amino acids. Germline trimming cut 7 bases from V and 7 bases from J; bases unmatched to any gene: 5. This CDR3 reads CSGRTGVNEQFF. The CDR3 nucleotides read TGCAGCGGGAGGACAGGGGTGAATGAGCAGTTCTTC.